This TCR beta chain appears in the sequencing data of a study of shared clonotypes between healthy human individuals. Worth noting for this clone: Its antigen is undetermined.

Study-wide points: Clonotypes shared by all four sorted-subset donors had higher generation probabilities than non-shared clonotypes. Shared across a few donors were about 4.6% of the naive CD4 clonotypes.

Naive CD8 populations comprised CD45RO-negative cells positively selected for CCR7, excluding terminally differentiated effector memory CD45RA+ cells. Healthy HIV-negative adults without recent acute infections or vaccinations served as donors. V was shortened by 0 bases and J by 8 bases, with 11 bases between the two germline ends. Germline V CDR1 and CDR2: LGHNA, YSLEER. The CDR3 covers 13 residues. Original methodology: Filtering differed because ImmunoSEQ produced junction-only sequences that carried no quality scores. Profiling relied on immunoSEQ multiplex PCR, and the TCRdb table lists in-frame clones only, not all of them. The DNA gave D and trimming, while V, J and clone size come from that table. The table lists more than 600,000 clones, 90% to 95% of them singletons.

Sequenced material: naive CD8+ T cells sorted from blood. This sequence joins TRBV4-3 and TRBJ2-7; D could derive from TRBD1 or TRBD2 (5 bases each). The receptor comes from a young man in good health. The CDR3 DNA follows: TGCGCCAGCAGCCAAGATATTCGGGGACAGCAGTACTTC. Translating gives CASSQDIRGQQYF.